The 2 T cell receptor beta chains below all came from one sample that was sequenced in a study of Graves' ophthalmopathy and Graves' hyperthyroidism. The authors amplified TCR beta CDR3 regions, and they did so from RNA transcripts for repertoire sequencing. Scientists carried out first-round RT-PCR using HTBI primers and then a second-round multiplex PCR. TCRdb called the multiplex PCR reads again in MiXCR, with one record for every CDR3 protein. The table includes 200,000 to 250,000 distinct CDR3 sequences, around a fifth detected once. Input material: peripheral blood. The receptors were sampled from a woman aged 45-65 years with Graves' ophthalmopathy.

The genes are TRBV6-1 and TRBJ1-2; no reliable D call. Trimming cost V 6 bases and J 3 bases, with 14 bases left between them. The germline V gene encodes CDR1 MNHNS and CDR2 SASEGT. This CDR3 is 14 amino acids long. The CDR3 nucleotides read TGTGCCAGCAGGCCGGCCCAGAGGGACTATGGCTACACCTTC. Its protein product is CASRPAQRDYGYTF.

This clonotype was detected ten times or more. This chain connects TRBV7-3 to TRBJ2-5; 7 bases fit TRBD1. The CDR3 extends over 14 amino acids. The trim removed 2 bases at V and 7 bases at J, leaving 7 bases unmatched. CDR1 SGHTA and CDR2 FQGTGA come from the germline V gene. The CDR3: CASSLQGVLGTQYF. The CDR3 DNA reads TGTGCCAGCAGCTTACAGGGGGTACTTGGGACCCAGTACTTC.